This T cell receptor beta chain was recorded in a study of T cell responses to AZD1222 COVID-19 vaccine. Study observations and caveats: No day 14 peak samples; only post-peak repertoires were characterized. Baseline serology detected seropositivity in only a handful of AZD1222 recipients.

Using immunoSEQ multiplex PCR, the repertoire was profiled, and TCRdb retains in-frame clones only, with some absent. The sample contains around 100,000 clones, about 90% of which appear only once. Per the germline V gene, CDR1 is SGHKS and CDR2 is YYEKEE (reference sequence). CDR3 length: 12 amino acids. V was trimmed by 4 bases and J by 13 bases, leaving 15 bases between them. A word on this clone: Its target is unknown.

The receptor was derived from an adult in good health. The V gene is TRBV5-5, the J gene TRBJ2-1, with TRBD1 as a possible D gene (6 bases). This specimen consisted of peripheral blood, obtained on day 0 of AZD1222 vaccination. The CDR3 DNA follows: TGTGCCAGCAGCCCTGGACAGAACGTTCAGTTCTTC. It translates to CASSPGQNVQFF.